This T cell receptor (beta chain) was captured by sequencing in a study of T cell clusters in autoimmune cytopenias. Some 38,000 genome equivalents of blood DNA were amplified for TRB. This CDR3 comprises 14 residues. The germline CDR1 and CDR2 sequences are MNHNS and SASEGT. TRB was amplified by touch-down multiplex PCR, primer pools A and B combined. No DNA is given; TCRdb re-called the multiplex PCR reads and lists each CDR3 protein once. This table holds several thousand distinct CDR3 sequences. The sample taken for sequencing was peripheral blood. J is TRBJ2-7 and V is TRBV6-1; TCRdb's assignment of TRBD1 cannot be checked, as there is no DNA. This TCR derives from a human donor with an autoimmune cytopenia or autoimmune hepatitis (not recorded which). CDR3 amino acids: CASRLETGLSEQYF.